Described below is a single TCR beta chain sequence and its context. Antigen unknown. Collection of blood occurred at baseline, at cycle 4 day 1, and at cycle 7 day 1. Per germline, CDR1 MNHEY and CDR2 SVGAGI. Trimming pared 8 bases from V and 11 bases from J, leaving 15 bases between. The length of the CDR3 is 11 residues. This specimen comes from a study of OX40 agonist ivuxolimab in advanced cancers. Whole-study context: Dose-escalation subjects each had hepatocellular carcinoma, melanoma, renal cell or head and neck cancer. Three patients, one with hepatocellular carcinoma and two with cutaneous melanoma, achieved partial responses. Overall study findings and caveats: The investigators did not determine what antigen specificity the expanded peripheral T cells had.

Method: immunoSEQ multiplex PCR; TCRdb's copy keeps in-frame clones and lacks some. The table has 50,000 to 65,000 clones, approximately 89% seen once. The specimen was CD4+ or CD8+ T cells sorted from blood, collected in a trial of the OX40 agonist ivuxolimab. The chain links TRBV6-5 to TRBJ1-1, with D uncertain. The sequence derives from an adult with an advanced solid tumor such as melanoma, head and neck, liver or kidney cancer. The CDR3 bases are TGTGCCAGCGTTCAAGGGCGGTTGGCTTTCTTT. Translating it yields CASVQGRLAFF.